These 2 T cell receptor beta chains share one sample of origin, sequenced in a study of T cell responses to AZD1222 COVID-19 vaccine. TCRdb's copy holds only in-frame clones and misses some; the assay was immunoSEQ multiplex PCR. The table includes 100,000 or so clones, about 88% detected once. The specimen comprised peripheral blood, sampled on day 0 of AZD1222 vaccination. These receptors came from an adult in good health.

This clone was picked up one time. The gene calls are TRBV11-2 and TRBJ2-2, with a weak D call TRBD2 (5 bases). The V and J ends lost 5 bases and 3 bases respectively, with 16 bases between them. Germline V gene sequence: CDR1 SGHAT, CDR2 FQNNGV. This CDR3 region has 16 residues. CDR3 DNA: TGTGCCAGCAGCGGGAGTCTAGCTTTATACACCGGGGAGCTGTTTTTT. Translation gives CASSGSLALYTGELFF. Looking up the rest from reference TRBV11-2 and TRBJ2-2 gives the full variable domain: EAGVAQSPRYKIIEKRQSVAFWCNPISGHATLYWYQQILGQGPKLLIQFQNNGVVDDSQLPKDRFSAERLKGVDSTLKIQPAKLEDSAVYLCASSGSLALYTGELFFGEGSRLTVL.

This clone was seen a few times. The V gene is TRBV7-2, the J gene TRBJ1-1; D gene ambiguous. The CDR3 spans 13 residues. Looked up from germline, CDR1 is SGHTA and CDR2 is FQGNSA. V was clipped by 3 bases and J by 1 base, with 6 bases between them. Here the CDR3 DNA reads TGTGCCAGCAGCTTTGGGGAGAACACTGAAGCTTTCTTT. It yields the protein CASSFGENTEAFF.